This record looks at one T cell receptor (beta chain) sequence and its context. Antigen unknown. The repertoire was sequenced with immunoSEQ multiplex PCR; TCRdb's copy has only in-frame clones and lacks some. Among 300,000 or so clones, 88% were seen once, and the ten largest hold around 0.88%. These data come from a study of cytomegalovirus exposure and HLA in healthy donors. Overall study results and limits: Among the CMV-associated chains, a few were confirmed in vitro as specific for CMV antigens. Most TCR sequences were rare, but some public TCRs occurred in many donors.

Sequencing input: PBMCs. The sequence came from a man in his thirties or forties in good health and CMV-seronegative.

This CDR3 is CASRSGQGLYGYTF. Written as DNA, the CDR3 is TGTGCCAGCAGGTCGGGACAGGGACTCTATGGCTACACCTTC. The rearrangement joins TRBV9 to TRBJ1-2, with 9 bases identical to TRBD1. CDR1 is SGDLS and CDR2 is YYNGEE in the germline V gene. The V segment lost 5 bases and the J segment 4 bases; nucleotides outside the gene matches: 6. This CDR3 comprises 14 residues.